The TCR beta chain described here comes from a study of T cell responses to AZD1222 COVID-19 vaccine. Findings of the study overall: Epitopes outside B.1.351 and B.1.1.7 mutated regions reportedly drew nearly half of spike TCRs.

In the case of this clone: Its antigen is unknown.

Assay used: immunoSEQ multiplex PCR; TCRdb lists only in-frame clones, some missing. The table records about 110,000 clones, roughly 90% of them present only once. This CDR3 is built from 14 residues. J lost 4 bases, V lost 3 bases, and 5 bases had no gene match. Germline V gene lookup returns CDR1 LNHDA and CDR2 SQIVND (reference sequence). The clonotype originates from an adult in good health. The sample was peripheral blood, taken on day 0 of AZD1222 vaccination. The chain links TRBV19 to TRBJ2-5; TRBD2 matches 7 bases. CDR3 sequence: CASSMSLAGETQYF. In DNA, the CDR3 is TGTGCCAGTAGTATGAGTTTAGCGGGAGAGACCCAGTACTTC.